The entry below describes one T cell receptor (beta chain). Germline CDR1 and CDR2: SGHRS and YFSETQ. CDR3 length: 13 residues. V dropped 4 bases and J dropped 4 bases, with 8 bases sitting between them. These data are taken from a study of graft-versus-host responses after intestinal transplantation. Measured with immunoSEQ multiplex PCR; TCRdb has only the in-frame clones, and not every one. The table records roughly 13,000 clones, about 81% of them present only once. The clonotype comes from a human patient who received an intestinal transplant, so some T cells may come from the graft donor. The rearrangement uses TRBV5-1 and TRBJ1-4; no firm D call. This specimen was PBMCs, taken just over 300 days after intestinal transplant. CDR3 residues: CASSERVNEKLFF. The DNA of the CDR3 is TGCGCCAGCAGCGAGAGAGTTAATGAAAAACTGTTTTTT.